One sample yielded the 2 T cell receptor beta chains listed below, sequenced in a study of T-cell memory formation after mild COVID-19. TCRdb reanalysed the 5' RACE reads using MiXCR and keeps one entry per CDR3 protein. The sample has some 290,000 distinct CDR3 sequences, 15% to 20% seen once. The sequenced sample consisted of PBMCs or a T cell subset sorted from them (not recorded which). These receptors came from a young man who had mild COVID-19 (a few samples of this study predate the infection). Cell type and time point are not known.

This clonotype was detected many times. The chain has TRBV4-3 and TRBJ2-5, with D possibly matching TRBD2 (5 bases). The CDR3 loop spans 16 amino acids. Trimming cost V 0 bases and J 2 bases, with 13 bases left between them. Germline assignment: CDR1 LGHNA and CDR2 YSLEER. The CDR3 here is CASSQETGSTQETQYF. The CDR3 DNA sequence: TGCGCCAGCAGCCAAGAAACGGGGAGTACTCAAGAGACCCAGTACTTC.

The chain combines TRBV30 with TRBJ2-7, with D unresolved. The CDR3 length is 13 residues. Trimming removed 0 bases from V and 6 bases from J, with 12 bases in between. Looked up from germline, CDR1 is GTSNPN and CDR2 is SVGIG (reference sequence). The CDR3 reads CAWSVDLRVEQYF. The CDR3 DNA reads TGTGCCTGGAGTGTCGACCTCCGGGTCGAGCAGTACTTC.